The 27 T cell receptor beta chains given below trace back to one sample, sequenced in a study of early T cells in non-severe SARS-CoV-2 infection. From the 5' RACE reads, TCRdb called clonotypes with MiXCR, one entry per CDR3 protein. This table holds about 64,000 distinct CDR3 sequences, roughly 12% found once. The sample here was whole blood, taken at baseline. The receptors shown here come from an adult who was a healthcare worker with PCR-confirmed SARS-CoV-2 infection or an uninfected control (not recorded which).

The sample holds many counts of this clonotype. The chain joins TRBV5-1 to TRBJ2-3; 7 positions agree with TRBD1. With 0 bases clipped from V and 3 bases from J, the junction kept 10 bases outside the gene matches. Per the germline V gene, CDR1 is SGHRS and CDR2 is YFSETQ. This CDR3 contains 17 residues. CDR3 sequence: CASSLGGMRGPTDTQYF. The CDR3 DNA sequence: TGCGCCAGCAGCTTGGGAGGTATGAGGGGGCCAACAGATACGCAGTATTTT.

This clonotype was detected many times. The chain joins TRBV5-1 to TRBJ1-1, with 8 bases identical to TRBD1. The length of the CDR3 is 15 residues. The J segment lost 3 bases and the V segment lost 0 bases, leaving 4 bases of the junction unmatched. Germline lookup yields CDR1 SGHRS and CDR2 YFSETQ. As DNA, the CDR3 is TGCGCCAGCAGCTTGGGACACAGGGGGGACACTGAAGCTTTCTTT. It specifies CASSLGHRGDTEAFF.

V and J are TRBV20-1 and TRBJ1-2; 7 nucleotides match TRBD1. J gave up 8 bases and V 3 bases, and 9 bases lay outside the gene matches. Looked up from germline, CDR1 is DFQATT and CDR2 is SNEGSKA (reference sequence). This CDR3 has 13 amino acids. CDR3 residues: CSARPTGAGGYTF. The CDR3 bases are TGCAGTGCTAGGCCCACAGGGGCGGGAGGCTACACCTTC.

This clonotype was detected many times. In nucleotides, the CDR3 is TGTGCCAGCAGCTTAGACAGGGGAGTGGATACGCAGTATTTT. Its translation is CASSLDRGVDTQYF. The rearrangement uses TRBV11-2 and TRBJ2-3; weak D call: TRBD1 (6 bases). Germline loops: CDR1 SGHAT, CDR2 FQNNGV. With 0 bases removed from V and 6 bases from J, the gap between germline ends came to 10 bases. The CDR3 totals 14 residues.

CDR3 protein: CASSPQQGAVLRNEQFF. DNA for the CDR3: TGTGCCAGCAGCCCTCAACAGGGGGCAGTCCTTCGCAATGAGCAGTTCTTC. This chain uses TRBV7-9 with TRBJ2-1; 9 bases are a match to TRBD1. V lost 5 bases and J lost 6; bases outside the gene matches: 14. CDR3 size: 17 residues. The germline CDR1 and CDR2 sequences are SEHNR and FQNEAQ (reference sequence).

A few counts support this clonotype. The chain uses TRBV5-6 and TRBJ2-4; possibly TRBD1 or TRBD2 for D (5 bases each). Trimming stripped 3 bases from V and 6 bases from J, with 22 bases between. There are 17 residues in the CDR3. Looked up from germline, CDR1 is SGHDT and CDR2 is YYEEEE. The CDR3 DNA reads TGTGCCAGCAGCTATATGAGGGGCCCCTGGGGCACAAACATTCAGTACTTC. Translated, it gives CASSYMRGPWGTNIQYF.

This clonotype came up a few times. The chain recombines TRBV18 with TRBJ2-7; maybe TRBD2 (7 bases). V was shortened by 4 bases and J by 0 bases, with 10 bases between the two germline ends. The CDR3 covers 14 residues. The germline V gene has CDR1 KGHSH and CDR2 LQKENI. The CDR3, as DNA: TGTGCCAGCTCACAGGGGGGGAGCTCCTACGAGCAGTACTTC. Its translation: CASSQGGSSYEQYF.

This clonotype was observed many times. This sequence joins TRBV5-4 and TRBJ1-2, with no clear D. V lost 0 bases and J lost 9, with 6 bases in between. There are 11 residues in the CDR3. Germline V lookup: CDR1 SGHNT, CDR2 YYREEE (reference sequence). The CDR3 region has the DNA TGTGCCAGCAGCTTGGTTGGAAGCTACACCTTC. Protein product: CASSLVGSYTF.

There are a few counts of this clonotype. This chain connects TRBV29-1 to TRBJ2-3, with 7 bases lining up with TRBD1. The CDR3 runs 14 residues. The germline gives CDR1 SQVTM, CDR2 ANQGSEA. Losses at the gene ends were 4 bases for V and 1 base for J; bases not matched to a gene: 5. The CDR3 is CSVGTTGGTDTQYF. The CDR3 nucleotides read TGCAGCGTTGGGACCACAGGGGGCACAGATACGCAGTATTTT.

This clonotype was observed a handful of times. The V and J genes are TRBV5-1 and TRBJ2-7; no reliable D call. The CDR3 runs to 13 residues. Looked up from germline, CDR1 is SGHRS and CDR2 is YFSETQ. V shed 0 bases and J shed 2 bases, with 6 bases lying between them. In nucleotides, the CDR3 is TGCGCCAGCAGCTTGGGACTCCCCTACGAGCAGTACTTC. Amino acids: CASSLGLPYEQYF.

CDR3 DNA: TGTGCCAGCAGCTTAACCTACACAGATACGCAGTATTTT. Its protein is CASSLTYTDTQYF. This chain joins TRBV7-3 and TRBJ2-3, with D unclear. With 0 bases removed from V and 2 bases from J, the gap between germline ends came to 3 bases. The CDR3 consists of 13 residues. Per the germline V gene, CDR1 is SGHTA and CDR2 is FQGTGA.

This clonotype has a handful of counts. V and J are TRBV6-5 and TRBJ2-3; no firm D call. The CDR3 contains 13 residues. Trimming removed 2 bases from V and 2 bases from J, with 5 bases in between. Germline V gene sequence: CDR1 MNHEY, CDR2 SVGAGI. In DNA form, the CDR3 reads TGTGCCAGCAGTTACCAGACCACAGATACGCAGTATTTT. This codes for CASSYQTTDTQYF.

The chain employs TRBV10-3 and TRBJ1-1; D uncertain. CDR3 size: 11 residues. Germline loops: CDR1 ENHRY, CDR2 SYGVKD. Between the trimmed V and J ends, which lost 6 bases and 5 bases, there was a span of 7 bases. The CDR3 region is CAIRGFTEAFF. As DNA, the CDR3 is TGTGCCATCAGGGGGTTTACTGAAGCTTTCTTT.

The genes are TRBV6-2 or TRBV6-3 and TRBJ2-1; D may be TRBD1 or TRBD2 (5 bases each). V lost 1 base and J lost 12, with 19 bases in between. In germline, CDR1 is MNHEY, CDR2 SVGEGT. CDR3 size: 15 residues. The CDR3 loop is CASSYWGPRTMGQFF. CDR3 DNA: TGTGCCAGCAGTTACTGGGGACCGCGGACAATGGGGCAGTTCTTC.

This clonotype came up a few times. The chain couples TRBV5-6 to TRBJ1-3; 8 bases line up with TRBD1. Per germline, CDR1 SGHDT and CDR2 YYEEEE. The CDR3 runs to 14 residues. V gave up 5 bases and J gave up 3 bases; unmatched junction bases: 4. In DNA, the CDR3 is TGTGCCAGCAGACGGACAGGGTTTGGAAACACCATATATTTT. Its protein is CASRRTGFGNTIYF. The full variable domain, its missing parts supplied by reference TRBV5-6 and TRBJ1-3, is DAGVTQSPTHLIKTRGQQVTLRCSPKSGHDTVSWYQQALGQGPQFIFQYYEEEERQRGNFPDRFSGHQFPNYSSELNVNALLLGDSALYLCASRRTGFGNTIYFGEGSWLTVV.

This clonotype was seen a few times. The V gene is TRBV11-2, the J gene TRBJ2-3, with D tentatively TRBD2 (5 bases). This CDR3 has 13 residues. The germline V gene encodes CDR1 SGHAT and CDR2 FQNNGV. V dropped 0 bases and J dropped 6 bases, with 7 bases sitting between them. CDR3 nucleotide sequence: TGTGCCAGCAGCTTAGAGATAGCGGATACGCAGTATTTT. Residues: CASSLEIADTQYF.

The genes are TRBV10-3 and TRBJ2-3; no clear D gene. Per the germline V gene, CDR1 is ENHRY and CDR2 is SYGVKD. The CDR3 covers 16 residues. The germline V and J ends were trimmed by 8 bases and 3 bases, with 21 bases remaining between them. The CDR3 bases are TGTGCCATCCGAACATTTGACCGAGGAGTAACAGATACGCAGTATTTT. Its protein product is CAIRTFDRGVTDTQYF.

This clonotype has only a few counts. The rearrangement uses TRBV11-2 and TRBJ2-1; 11 nucleotides line up with TRBD2. CDR3 length: 17 residues. Trimming at V came to 2 bases and at J to 12 bases, leaving 15 bases not matched to a gene. CDR1 SGHAT and CDR2 FQNNGV come from the germline V gene. The CDR3 nucleotides read TGTGCCAGCAGCTTACACCCGACTAGCGGGGTCAGAGAGGGGCAGTTCTTC. Encoded protein: CASSLHPTSGVREGQFF. Based on the CDR3 plus reference TRBV11-2 and TRBJ2-1, the full variable domain is EAGVAQSPRYKIIEKRQSVAFWCNPISGHATLYWYQQILGQGPKLLIQFQNNGVVDDSQLPKDRFSAERLKGVDSTLKIQPAKLEDSAVYLCASSLHPTSGVREGQFFGPGTRLTVL.

This chain joins TRBV9 and TRBJ2-5, with 7 bases fitting TRBD1. Germline CDR1 is SGDLS and CDR2 is YYNGEE. This CDR3 has 17 amino acids. V lost 0 bases and J lost 2; bases outside the gene matches: 10. CDR3 sequence: CASSVGQGVMQQETQYF. The CDR3 DNA reads as TGTGCCAGCAGCGTAGGACAGGGAGTAATGCAACAAGAGACCCAGTACTTC.

This clonotype was seen only a few times. The rearrangement links TRBV11-2 to TRBJ2-3; D is possibly TRBD2 (7 bases). The V gene lost 5 bases and the J gene lost 5 bases, with 17 bases spanning the gap. This CDR3 has 15 amino acids. Germline loops: CDR1 SGHAT, CDR2 FQNNGV. As DNA, the CDR3 is TGTGCCAGCAGCCCCATAGGGGGGGCCGGAGATACGCAGTATTTT. This gives the protein CASSPIGGAGDTQYF.

The sample holds a few counts of this clonotype. The gene calls are TRBV20-1 and TRBJ1-1, with D perhaps matching TRBD1 (5 bases). CDR1 DFQATT and CDR2 SNEGSKA come from the germline V gene (reference sequence). V dropped 1 base and J dropped 1 base, with 13 bases sitting between them. CDR3 length: 15 residues. Here the CDR3 DNA reads TGCAGTGCTAGAGGTTCAGGGATCGGGAACACTGAAGCTTTCTTT. Its translation is CSARGSGIGNTEAFF.

This clonotype was observed a few times. The V gene is TRBV14, the J gene TRBJ1-2, with D tentatively TRBD1 (6 bases). Germline V gene sequence: CDR1 SGHDN, CDR2 FVKESK. The CDR3 contains 13 residues. V gave up 7 bases and J gave up 7 bases, with 16 bases separating them. The chain's CDR3 is CASTDLQGRGYTF. CDR3 DNA: TGTGCCAGCACCGATCTACAGGGTCGTGGCTACACCTTC.

The genes are TRBV30 and TRBJ2-3; D could derive from TRBD1 or TRBD2 (5 bases each). This CDR3 contains 16 residues. With 0 bases removed from V and 2 bases from J, the gap between germline ends came to 15 bases. Germline V gene sequence: CDR1 GTSNPN, CDR2 SVGIG (reference sequence). The CDR3 region is CAWSVGAGRLTDTQYF. CDR3 coding DNA: TGTGCCTGGAGTGTCGGGGCAGGGCGACTCACAGATACGCAGTATTTT.

The table lists this clonotype with a few counts. The chain is built from TRBV11-2 and TRBJ2-1, with D hard to call. This CDR3 has 12 residues. Germline V CDR1 and CDR2: SGHAT, FQNNGV. V was clipped by 2 bases and J by 10 bases, with 9 bases between them. The CDR3, as DNA: TGTGCCAGCAGCTTATTATCCGACGAGCAGTTCTTC. It specifies CASSLLSDEQFF.

The V gene is TRBV5-1, the J gene TRBJ2-7; unclear D gene. This CDR3 has 13 residues. V was cut by 4 bases and J by 0 bases, with 8 bases left in between. Germline CDR1 is SGHRS and CDR2 is YFSETQ. The CDR3 DNA sequence: TGCGCCAGCAGCCGACCCGGCTCCTACGAGCAGTACTTC. It specifies CASSRPGSYEQYF. Together with reference TRBV5-1 and TRBJ2-7, the CDR3 gives the full variable domain: KAGVTQTPRYLIKTRGQQVTLSCSPISGHRSVSWYQQTPGQGLQFLFEYFSETQRNKGNFPGRFSGRQFSNSRSEMNVSTLELGDSALYLCASSRPGSYEQYFGPGTRLTVT.

This clonotype was recorded a few times. The genes are TRBV30 and TRBJ2-5; TRBD1 is a possible D gene (7 bases). CDR3 size: 15 residues. V was cut by 2 bases and J by 2 bases, with 15 bases left in between. The germline V gene has CDR1 GTSNPN and CDR2 SVGIG (reference sequence). CDR3 region: CAWSMTRGVQETQYF. DNA for the CDR3: TGTGCCTGGAGTATGACCAGGGGGGTTCAAGAGACCCAGTACTTC.

This clonotype was counted a few times. The DNA for the CDR3 is TGCGCCAGCAGCCAAGACAGCGCAACTAATGAAAAACTGTTTTTT. It specifies CASSQDSATNEKLFF. The chain recombines TRBV4-3 with TRBJ1-4, with D hard to call. V lost 0 bases and J lost 0, with 5 bases in between. CDR3 size: 15 residues. Looked up from germline, CDR1 is LGHNA and CDR2 is YSLEER.